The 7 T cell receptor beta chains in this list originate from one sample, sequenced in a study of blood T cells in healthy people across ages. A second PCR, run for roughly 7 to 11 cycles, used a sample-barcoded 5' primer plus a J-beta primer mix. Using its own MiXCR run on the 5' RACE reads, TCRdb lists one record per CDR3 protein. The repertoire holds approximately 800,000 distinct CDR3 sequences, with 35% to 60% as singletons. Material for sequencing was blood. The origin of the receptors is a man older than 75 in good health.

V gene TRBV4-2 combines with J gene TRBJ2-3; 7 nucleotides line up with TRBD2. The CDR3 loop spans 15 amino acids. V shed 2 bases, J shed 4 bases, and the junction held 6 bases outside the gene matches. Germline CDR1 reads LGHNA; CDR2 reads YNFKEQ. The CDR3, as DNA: TGTGCCAGCAGCCAATTGGCGGGAGCCTCAGATACGCAGTATTTT. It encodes CASSQLAGASDTQYF.

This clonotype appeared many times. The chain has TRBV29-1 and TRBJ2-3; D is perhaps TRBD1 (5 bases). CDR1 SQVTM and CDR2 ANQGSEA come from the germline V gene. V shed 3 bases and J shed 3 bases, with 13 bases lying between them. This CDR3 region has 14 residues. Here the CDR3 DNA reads TGCAGCGTTGATGGCAGGGTCTCGACAGATACGCAGTATTTT. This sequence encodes CSVDGRVSTDTQYF.

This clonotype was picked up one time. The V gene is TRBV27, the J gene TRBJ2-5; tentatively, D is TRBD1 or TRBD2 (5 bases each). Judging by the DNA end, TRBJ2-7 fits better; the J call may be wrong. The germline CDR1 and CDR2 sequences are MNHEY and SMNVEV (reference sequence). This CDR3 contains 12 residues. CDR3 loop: CASTGDGNEQYF. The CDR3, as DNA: TGTGCCAGCACCGGGGACGGCAACGAGCAGTACTTC.

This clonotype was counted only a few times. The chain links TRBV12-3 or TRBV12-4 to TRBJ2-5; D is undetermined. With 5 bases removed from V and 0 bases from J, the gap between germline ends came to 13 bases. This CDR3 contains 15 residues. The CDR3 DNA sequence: TGTGCCAGCAGTCGAAGATTGGTGGACCAAGAGACCCAGTACTTC. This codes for CASSRRLVDQETQYF.

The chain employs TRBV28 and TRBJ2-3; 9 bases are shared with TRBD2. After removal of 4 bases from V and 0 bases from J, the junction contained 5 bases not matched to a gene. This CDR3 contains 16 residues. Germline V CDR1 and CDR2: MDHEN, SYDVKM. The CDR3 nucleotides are TGTGCCAGCAGTTCACCTAGCGGGACTAGCACAGATACGCAGTATTTT. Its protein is CASSSPSGTSTDTQYF.

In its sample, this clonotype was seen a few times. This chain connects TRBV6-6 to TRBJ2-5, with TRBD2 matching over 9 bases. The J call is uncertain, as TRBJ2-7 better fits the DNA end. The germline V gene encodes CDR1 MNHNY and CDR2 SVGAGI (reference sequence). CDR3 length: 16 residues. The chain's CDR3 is CASSSRVSGRTYEQYF. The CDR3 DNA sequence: TGTGCCAGCAGTTCCAGAGTTAGCGGGAGAACCTACGAGCAGTACTTC.

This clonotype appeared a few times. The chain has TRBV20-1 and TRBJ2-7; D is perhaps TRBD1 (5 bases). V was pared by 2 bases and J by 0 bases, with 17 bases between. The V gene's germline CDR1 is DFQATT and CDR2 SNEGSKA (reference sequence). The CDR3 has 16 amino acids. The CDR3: CSARWGGRPSSYEQYF. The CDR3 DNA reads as TGCAGTGCTAGATGGGGCGGTAGGCCCAGCTCCTACGAGCAGTACTTC.